The 29 T cell receptor beta chains in this list originate from one sample, sequenced in a study of Ad26.COV2.S vaccination and SARS-CoV-2 variants. TCRdb keeps only in-frame clones here, not all; method: immunoSEQ multiplex PCR. The repertoire holds about 420,000 clones, more than 75% seen once, with around 3.6% in the top ten. Stated treatment: around 19 received Ad26.COV2.S at low or high dose, single or two shots; 5 received placebo; per-sample allocation not given. Specimen acquisition occurred on day 63 following the initial vaccine or placebo injection. The material was peripheral blood, obtained in a trial of Ad26.COV2.S vaccine versus placebo. Receptor source: a person aged 18-60 years who received the Ad26.COV2.S COVID-19 vaccine or a placebo.

The genes are TRBV30 and TRBJ2-5; no clear D. Trimming shortened V by 2 bases and J by 2 bases, and 3 bases separated the two germline ends. The CDR3 has 11 amino acids. The germline V gene encodes CDR1 GTSNPN and CDR2 SVGIG (reference sequence). The CDR3 nucleotides read TGTGCCTGGAGTATGCAAGAGACCCAGTACTTC. It codes for CAWSMQETQYF.

This chain uses TRBV30 with TRBJ2-3; D uncertain. The CDR3 has 13 residues. V was clipped by 3 bases and J by 0 bases, with 7 bases between them. The germline V gene encodes CDR1 GTSNPN and CDR2 SVGIG (reference sequence). Written as DNA, the CDR3 is TGTGCCTGGAGGAGGCATAGCACAGATACGCAGTATTTT. Translation gives CAWRRHSTDTQYF.

The J gene is TRBJ1-2, the V gene TRBV4-2, with a tentative D call TRBD1 (5 bases). The CDR3 loop spans 13 amino acids. The V end was cut by 1 base, the J end by 7 bases, with 10 bases between. CDR1 and CDR2 (germline): LGHNA, YNFKEQ. CDR3 coding DNA: TGTGCCAGCAGCCAAGCAGGGAGCCGTGGCTACACCTTC. The encoded protein is CASSQAGSRGYTF.

The V gene is TRBV9, the J gene TRBJ2-7, with 7 bases aligning to TRBD1. This CDR3 is built from 15 residues. The V gene's germline CDR1 is SGDLS and CDR2 YYNGEE. V was pared by 0 bases and J by 2 bases, with 5 bases of the junction left unmatched. CDR3 nucleotide sequence: TGTGCCAGCAGCGTAGGACAGGGTACTACCTACGAGCAGTACTTC. This codes for CASSVGQGTTYEQYF.

This chain links TRBV5-6 with TRBJ1-1; tentatively, D is TRBD1 (5 bases). This CDR3 contains 15 residues. Germline V lookup: CDR1 SGHDT, CDR2 YYEEEE. The V and J ends lost 0 bases and 0 bases respectively, with 9 bases between them. For the CDR3, the DNA is TGTGCCAGCAGCTTGGTGGGACGGATGAACACTGAAGCTTTCTTT. Protein sequence: CASSLVGRMNTEAFF.

V is TRBV6-2 or TRBV6-3 and J is TRBJ2-5, with D maybe TRBD2 (6 bases). This CDR3 contains 16 residues. Trimming removed 0 bases from V and 5 bases from J, with 16 bases in between. The germline V gene has CDR1 MNHEY and CDR2 SVGEGT. The CDR3 reads CASSYSTGLLGETQYF. CDR3 DNA sequence: TGTGCCAGCAGTTACTCGACGGGACTTTTAGGGGAGACCCAGTACTTC.

V and J are TRBV5-1 and TRBJ2-2, with a tentative D call TRBD1 (5 bases). This CDR3 comprises 12 residues. Trimming took off 5 bases at V and 7 bases at J, with 9 bases between the two ends. Germline CDR1 is SGHRS and CDR2 is YFSETQ. The CDR3 nucleotides are TGCGCCAGCAGAAATACAGGCGGGGAGCTGTTTTTT. Translating gives CASRNTGGELFF.

V is TRBV5-1 and J is TRBJ2-7; weak D call: TRBD2 (6 bases). The CDR3 is 12 amino acids. Looked up from germline, CDR1 is SGHRS and CDR2 is YFSETQ. Between the trimmed V and J ends, which lost 7 bases and 6 bases, there was a span of 14 bases. The CDR3 DNA reads TGCGCCAGCGGATTCGACGGGGGCGAGCAGTACTTC. Protein: CASGFDGGEQYF.

The rearrangement joins TRBV2 to TRBJ1-2; no firm D call. Germline lookup yields CDR1 SNHLY and CDR2 FYNNEI. The ends were cut back, 7 bases at V and 8 bases at J, with 32 bases in the middle. The CDR3 runs to 18 residues. Written as DNA, the CDR3 is TGTGCCAGCACCGCAAGAATCGTCTGGGAGGTCCCGTCTTTCGGCTACACCTTC. Protein sequence: CASTARIVWEVPSFGYTF.

This clone was counted between two and nine times. The rearrangement uses TRBV6-2 or TRBV6-3 and TRBJ1-1; 7 bases fit TRBD1. The CDR3 spans 15 residues. Germline values: CDR1 MNHEY, CDR2 SVGEGT. V shed 2 bases and J 3 bases; nucleotides not matched to a gene: 6. CDR3 sequence reads: CASSYGDRVDTEAFF. The CDR3 DNA follows: TGTGCCAGCAGTTACGGCGACAGGGTTGACACTGAAGCTTTCTTT.

The V call is TRBV5-5, the J call TRBJ2-3; D not certain. V was pared by 3 bases and J by 1 base, with 12 bases between. Germline V gene lookup returns CDR1 SGHKS and CDR2 YYEKEE (reference sequence). CDR3 length: 15 residues. The CDR3 loop reads CASSWELPGTDTQYF. In DNA, the CDR3 is TGTGCCAGCAGCTGGGAACTTCCCGGCACAGATACGCAGTATTTT.

The V and J genes are TRBV28 and TRBJ2-7; 7 bases fit TRBD1. CDR3 length: 13 residues. Trimming at V came to 6 bases and at J to 0 bases, leaving 2 bases not matched to a gene. Germline lookup yields CDR1 MDHEN and CDR2 SYDVKM. The CDR3 loop is CASRAGGSYEQYF. For the CDR3, the DNA is TGTGCCAGCAGGGCAGGGGGCTCCTACGAGCAGTACTTC.

This chain uses TRBV5-1 with TRBJ1-4; TRBD1 might be the D (5 bases). The V and J ends lost 4 bases and 5 bases respectively, with 12 bases between them. This CDR3 comprises 14 residues. Germline values: CDR1 SGHRS, CDR2 YFSETQ. CDR3 residues: CASSTGTANEKLFF. The CDR3 DNA follows: TGCGCCAGCAGCACCGGGACGGCAAATGAAAAACTGTTTTTT.

The chain employs TRBV11-1 and TRBJ1-6; 7 bases line up with TRBD1. The CDR3 covers 16 residues. CDR1 SGHAT and CDR2 FQDESV come from the germline V gene (reference sequence). With 5 bases clipped from V and 6 bases from J, the junction kept 10 bases outside the gene matches. DNA of the CDR3: TGTGCCAGCAGCCACGACAGGGCCCGGGGTAATTCACCCCTCCACTTT. This encodes CASSHDRARGNSPLHF.

The chain employs TRBV28 and TRBJ2-3; maybe TRBD2 (6 bases). This CDR3 has 16 residues. V was trimmed by 3 bases and J by 7 bases, leaving 20 bases between them. CDR1 MDHEN and CDR2 SYDVKM come from the germline V gene. CDR3 DNA: TGTGCCAGCAGTTTCCCCGGCCGCGGGAAGGCGAATACGCAGTATTTT. Translated, it gives CASSFPGRGKANTQYF.

This chain joins TRBV24-1 and TRBJ1-2; perhaps TRBD1 as D (6 bases). The CDR3 is 14 amino acids. CDR1 is KGHDR, CDR2 SFDVKD, per germline. With 3 bases removed from V and 1 base from J, the gap between germline ends came to 8 bases. CDR3 DNA: TGTGCCACCAGTGATGAACAGGGTAACTATGGCTACACCTTC. Residues: CATSDEQGNYGYTF.

This chain uses TRBV11-2 with TRBJ1-4, with D maybe TRBD1 (6 bases). The V gene lost 1 base and the J gene lost 5 bases, with 20 bases spanning the gap. The CDR3 length is 18 residues. Germline CDR1 and CDR2: SGHAT and FQNNGV. The CDR3 here is CASSLASGHLRANEKLFF. DNA for the CDR3: TGTGCCAGCAGCTTAGCTTCGGGACATTTGAGGGCAAATGAAAAACTGTTTTTT.

This chain links TRBV4-3 with TRBJ2-5; possible D gene TRBD2, 7 bases. V lost 1 base, J lost 5 bases, and 14 bases lay in between. CDR1 and CDR2 from the germline V gene are LGHNA and YSLEER. This CDR3 is 15 amino acids long. CDR3 nucleotides: TGCGCCAGCAGCCAAGTAGTGGGGGGGGGCGAGACCCAGTACTTC. It yields the protein CASSQVVGGGETQYF.

The gene calls are TRBV4-1 and TRBJ1-4, with 7 nucleotides matching TRBD1. The germline CDR1 and CDR2 sequences are MGHRA and YSYEKL. Trimming at V came to 1 base and at J to 8 bases, leaving 7 bases not matched to a gene. The CDR3 covers 15 residues. The CDR3 nucleotides read TGCGCCAGCAGCCAAGGGGTAGGGGGCGAGGAAAAACTGTTTTTT. It yields the protein CASSQGVGGEEKLFF.

The rearrangement joins TRBV6-2 or TRBV6-3 to TRBJ2-5, with 10 nucleotides matching TRBD2. Germline CDR1 MNHEY, CDR2 SVGEGT. J lost 4 bases, V lost 2 bases, and 7 bases had no gene match. The CDR3 loop spans 16 amino acids. CDR3 residues: CASSYLPAGGRETQYF. DNA for the CDR3: TGTGCCAGCAGTTACCTGCCAGCGGGGGGGCGAGAGACCCAGTACTTC.

This clone is a singleton in its sample. The V gene is TRBV11-2, the J gene TRBJ2-5, with 12 nucleotides matching TRBD2. V lost 8 bases and J lost 3; bases outside the gene matches: 7. CDR3 size: 15 residues. Germline CDR1 is SGHAT and CDR2 is FQNNGV. The CDR3 coding sequence is TGTGCCAGCCAGTGGAGGACTAGCGGGGAAGAGACCCAGTACTTC. Its protein product is CASQWRTSGEETQYF.

The count of this clone is one. The chain couples TRBV6-4 to TRBJ2-1; TRBD1 agrees at 9 bases. This CDR3 is 20 amino acids long. Germline V CDR1 and CDR2: MRHNA, SNTAGT. The V segment lost 8 bases and the J segment 0 bases; nucleotides outside the gene matches: 20. CDR3 DNA: TGTGCCAGCTTGTCCCACAGGGGGCGCTACCCTAGGAGCTCCTACAATGAGCAGTTCTTC. It yields the protein CASLSHRGRYPRSSYNEQFF.

This chain joins TRBV5-4 and TRBJ2-7; no reliable D call. This CDR3 is built from 15 residues. Trimming left V 4 bases short and J 0 bases short, with 14 bases between. CDR1 and CDR2 (germline): SGHNT, YYREEE (reference sequence). CDR3 sequence reads: CASSPDASNSYEQYF. The CDR3 region has the DNA TGTGCCAGCAGCCCGGACGCATCTAACTCCTACGAGCAGTACTTC.

The rearrangement links TRBV4-3 to TRBJ1-6; TRBD1 matches 7 bases. J gave up 7 bases and V 4 bases, and 7 bases lay outside the gene matches. Germline V lookup: CDR1 LGHNA, CDR2 YSLEER. The CDR3 covers 15 residues. The CDR3 here is CASSRGTAVNSPLHF. DNA of the CDR3: TGCGCCAGCAGCCGAGGGACAGCAGTAAATTCACCCCTCCACTTT.

CDR3 sequence reads: CASSDWGGSSYNEQFF. Here the CDR3 DNA reads TGTGCCAGCAGTGACTGGGGGGGGAGCTCCTACAATGAGCAGTTCTTC. The chain recombines TRBV6-4 with TRBJ2-1; TRBD2 agrees at 7 bases. The CDR3 consists of 16 residues. Trimming cost V 1 base and J 0 bases; bases outside gene matches: 3. The germline V gene encodes CDR1 MRHNA and CDR2 SNTAGT.

CDR3 sequence (DNA): TGTGCCAGCAGCCGGGGGACGAATGAGCAGTTCTTC. Translating it yields CASSRGTNEQFF. The V gene is TRBV2, the J gene TRBJ2-1, with a possible D match to TRBD2 (6 bases). Trimming removed 6 bases at V and 7 bases at J, with 10 bases between. The CDR3 length is 12 residues. Germline lookup yields CDR1 SNHLY and CDR2 FYNNEI.

This chain's CDR3 is CASSHTDTQYF. CDR3 bases: TGTGCCAGCAGTCACACAGATACGCAGTATTTT. The V gene is TRBV12-3 or TRBV12-4, the J gene TRBJ2-3; D remains unclear. The CDR3 runs 11 residues. V dropped 5 bases and J dropped 2 bases, with 2 bases sitting between them.

The rearrangement joins TRBV3-1 (or the pseudogene TRBV3-2) to TRBJ1-4, with TRBD1 identical over 11 bases. Losses at the gene ends were 5 bases for V and 8 bases for J; bases not matched to a gene: 7. Per the germline V gene, CDR1 is LGHDT and CDR2 is YNNKEL (reference sequence). There are 15 residues in the CDR3. The CDR3 is CASSSRTGGREKLFF. The CDR3, as DNA: TGTGCCAGCAGCTCCCGGACAGGGGGCCGGGAAAAACTGTTTTTT.

The genes are TRBV30 and TRBJ1-2; D is unresolved. The CDR3 contains 13 residues. V was clipped by 1 base and J by 8 bases, with 14 bases between them. Germline CDR1 reads GTSNPN; CDR2 reads SVGIG (reference sequence). This CDR3 is CAWSDLRFNGYTF. The CDR3, as DNA: TGTGCCTGGAGTGACCTCAGATTTAACGGCTACACCTTC.